This is a list of T cell receptor beta chains from one sample in a study of cytomegalovirus exposure and HLA in healthy donors. Measured with immunoSEQ multiplex PCR; TCRdb has only the in-frame clones, and not every one. The sample contains approximately 250,000 clones, roughly 81% of which appear only once. The sample comprised PBMCs. The source is a girl aged 2-10 years in good health and CMV-seronegative. Each CDR3 is given with its conserved first and last residue. Fields, in order: V gene, J gene, D gene, clone size, CDR3 DNA, CDR3 protein. A D gene is named only where the DNA matches it firmly. Expanded clones get a size class; other rows say once, few or many, or leave the size out.

TRBV18	TRBJ1-1	.	.	TGTGCCAGCTCACCCCAGGTCGAGAACACTGAAGCTTTCTTT	CASSPQVENTEAFF
TRBV4-1	TRBJ1-6	TRBD1	.	TGCGCCAGCAGCCAAGAAGGAGGGGGCGGTTCACCCCTCCACTTT	CASSQEGGGGSPLHF
TRBV5-8	TRBJ1-3	.	few	TGTGCCAGCAGCTTGGGGACAGCCACTGGAAACACCATATATTTT	CASSLGTATGNTIYF
TRBV7-2	TRBJ2-5	.	.	TGTGCCAGCAGCTTTAACGCGATACAAGAGACCCAGTACTTC	CASSFNAIQETQYF
TRBV5-1	TRBJ2-3	TRBD2	.	TGCGCCAGCAGCTTGGGGGGACTAGCGACCACAGATACGCAGTATTTT	CASSLGGLATTDTQYF
TRBV10-2	TRBJ1-1	TRBD1	.	TGCGCCACAGATCCGGGACAGGGGGTGTCTGAAGCTTTCTTT	CATDPGQGVSEAFF
TRBV27	TRBJ2-3	TRBD1	.	TGTGCCAGCAGTGAGGGGACAGGGGCAGTTACAGATACGCAGTATTTT	CASSEGTGAVTDTQYF
TRBV11-2	TRBJ2-7	TRBD1	.	TGTGCCAGCAGCTTCCTCCCCGGGACAGTTTCCTACGAGCAGTACTTC	CASSFLPGTVSYEQYF
TRBV19	TRBJ1-5	.	.	TGTGCCAGTACCGACGACGGTGGGCCCAATCAGCCCCAGCATTTT	CASTDDGGPNQPQHF
TRBV7-2	TRBJ2-3	TRBD2	.	TGTGCCAGCAGACGGGGACTAGCGGGAGAGGCAGATACGCAGTATTTT	CASRRGLAGEADTQYF
TRBV27	TRBJ2-7	.	.	TGTGCCAGCAGTCTCCTACAGGGATCGGTGGGGTATTACGAGCAGTACTTC	CASSLLQGSVGYYEQYF
TRBV5-1	TRBJ2-6	TRBD1	.	TGCGCCAGCAGCATTTCCGGGACAGGGGAAAGAAGAAACGTCCTGACTTTC	CASSISGTGERRNVLTF
TRBV5-1	TRBJ1-2	.	.	TGCGCCAGCAGCTTGGCGAGGGAGTACTATGGCTACACCTTC	CASSLAREYYGYTF
TRBV10-1	TRBJ2-3	TRBD2	.	TGCGCCAGATCACCGGGACTAGCGTCAGATACGCAGTATTTT	CARSPGLASDTQYF
TRBV2	TRBJ2-7	TRBD2	few	TGTGCCAGCAGTGATCCCGGGAGGTTCTACGAGCAGTACTTC	CASSDPGRFYEQYF
TRBV6-6	TRBJ2-5	.	.	TGTGCCAGCAGTCCCCCCGGGACACTCAAAGAGACCCAGTACTTC	CASSPPGTLKETQYF
TRBV5-1	TRBJ2-1	TRBD2	.	TGCGCCAGCAGCTTGGTTAGCGGGGGCGCATACAATGAGCAGTTCTTC	CASSLVSGGAYNEQFF
TRBV10-2	TRBJ2-1	.	.	TGCGCCAGCAGTGGTGTTACCTACAATGAGCAGTTCTTC	CASSGVTYNEQFF
TRBV6-5	TRBJ1-1	TRBD1	.	TGTGCCAGCAGTTACGGGGACAGGGGGAACACTGAAGCTTTCTTT	CASSYGDRGNTEAFF
TRBV5-8	TRBJ1-5	TRBD1	.	TGTGCCAGCAGCGCGTGGACAGGAGAGAATAGCAATCAGCCCCAGCATTTT	CASSAWTGENSNQPQHF
TRBV6-6	TRBJ2-7	TRBD1	.	TGTGCCAGCATTGCTAACCCGGGACAGGGCACCTACGAGCAGTACTTC	CASIANPGQGTYEQYF
TRBV4-1	TRBJ2-5	.	once	TGCGCCAGCAGCCAAGAGGGCAAATCCCGGTTGGAGACCCAGTACTTC	CASSQEGKSRLETQYF
TRBV27	TRBJ1-2	.	.	TGTGCCAGCAGTACGACAGGTTTCTATGGCTACACCTTC	CASSTTGFYGYTF
TRBV5-1	TRBJ2-3	TRBD2	.	TGCGCCAGCAGCAGGACTAGCGGGGGGAGGACGCAGTATTTT	CASSRTSGGRTQYF
TRBV9	TRBJ2-5	.	.	TGTGCCAGCAGCGTAGATCCTCAAGAGACCCAGTACTTC	CASSVDPQETQYF
TRBV2	TRBJ1-2	TRBD1	.	TGTGCCAGCAGAGACAGGGGGAGAGGCTACACCTTC	CASRDRGRGYTF
TRBV19	TRBJ2-3	TRBD2	.	TGTGCCAGTAGGATAAGGAGACTAGCGGGAATACTCACAGATACGCAGTATTTT	CASRIRRLAGILTDTQYF